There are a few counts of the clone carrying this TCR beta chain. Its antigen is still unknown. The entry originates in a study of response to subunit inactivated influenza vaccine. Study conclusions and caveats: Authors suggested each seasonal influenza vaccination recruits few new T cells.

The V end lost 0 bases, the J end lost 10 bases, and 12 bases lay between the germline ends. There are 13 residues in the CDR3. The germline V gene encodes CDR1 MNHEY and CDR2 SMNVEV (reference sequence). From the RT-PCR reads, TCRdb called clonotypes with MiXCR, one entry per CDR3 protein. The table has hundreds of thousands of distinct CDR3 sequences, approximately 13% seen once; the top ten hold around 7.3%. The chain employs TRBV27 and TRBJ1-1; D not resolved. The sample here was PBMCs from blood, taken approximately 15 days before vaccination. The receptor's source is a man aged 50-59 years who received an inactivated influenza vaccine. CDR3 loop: CASSLSKVLPAFF. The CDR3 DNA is TGTGCCAGCAGTTTATCGAAGGTCCTTCCAGCTTTCTTT.